These 4 T cell receptor beta chains were sequenced from one sample in a study of immune evolution from preneoplasia to lung adenocarcinoma. Clones were sequenced by immunoSEQ multiplex PCR, and TCRdb holds only the in-frame ones, with some missing. The table lists approximately 6,600 clones, 65% to 80% of them singletons, with around 9.8% in the top ten. Specimen: FFPE adjacent normal lung tissue. The receptor source for this set is a donor of 70 years or more with lung adenocarcinoma.

The rearrangement uses TRBV9 and TRBJ1-2; D might be TRBD1 (6 bases). Germline assignment: CDR1 SGDLS and CDR2 YYNGEE. V was cut by 2 bases and J by 4 bases, with 15 bases left in between. The CDR3 covers 15 residues. CDR3 region: CASSVGQGLGYGYTF. For the CDR3, the DNA is TGTGCCAGCAGCGTGGGCCAGGGGCTTGGCTATGGCTACACCTTC.

This clone appeared a few times. V gene TRBV12-5 combines with J gene TRBJ1-1; tentatively, D is TRBD1 (5 bases). The CDR3 consists of 13 residues. The V and J ends lost 11 bases and 0 bases respectively, with 13 bases between them. The germline V gene has CDR1 LGHNT and CDR2 FRNRAP. This CDR3 reads CALLDSMNTEAFF. The CDR3 nucleotides read TGTGCTCTTCTCGACAGCATGAACACTGAAGCTTTCTTT.

The genes are TRBV15 and TRBJ1-6; 9 bases map to TRBD1. This CDR3 region has 16 residues. The V gene's germline CDR1 is LNHNV and CDR2 YYDKDF (reference sequence). The V and J ends lost 3 bases and 8 bases, in that order; junction bases with no gene match: 8. The CDR3 coding sequence is TGTGCCACCAGCAGGACAACAGGGGGCTCCTATTCACCCCTCCACTTT. It specifies CATSRTTGGSYSPLHF.

The chain joins TRBV10-3 to TRBJ1-4; 10 nucleotides align to TRBD1. The V gene's germline CDR1 is ENHRY and CDR2 SYGVKD. With 2 bases clipped from V and 7 bases from J, the junction kept 4 bases outside the gene matches. The CDR3 loop spans 15 amino acids. The CDR3 DNA reads TGTGCCATCAGTGAGGGGACAGGGGAGACTGAAAAACTGTTTTTT. As protein: CAISEGTGETEKLFF.